This T cell receptor (beta chain) originates from a study of blood T cell repertoires in COVID-19. In the original processing: Estimation of nucleated cell counts relied on the amplification of reference gene primers. Measured with immunoSEQ multiplex PCR; TCRdb has only the in-frame clones, and not every one. From that table come the V and J calls and clone size; the DNA was used to work out D and trimming. Of some 230,000 clones listed, approximately 84% are singletons. The CDR3 covers 14 residues. V was pared by 6 bases and J by 3 bases, with 12 bases between. Specimen: peripheral blood. This receptor was taken from a man aged 40-55 years with acute or convalescent COVID-19. The chain links TRBV5-3 to TRBJ1-4; TRBD1 is a possible D gene (6 bases). TRBV5-3 qualifies as an ORF whose function is uncertain. The CDR3: CARNPGGPNEKLFF. The CDR3 DNA sequence: TGTGCCAGAAACCCGGGGGGCCCTAATGAAAAACTGTTTTTT.